Listed below are T cell receptor beta chains from one sample, sequenced in a study of blood T cell repertoires in COVID-19. The table came from immunoSEQ multiplex PCR; TCRdb's copy has only in-frame clones and leaves some out. The sample carries 200,000 to 300,000 clones, roughly 80% recorded once. Sequencing was done on a sample of peripheral blood. The source of these receptors is an elderly man with acute or convalescent COVID-19. Each CDR3 is given with its conserved first and last residue. For some rows the clone size is stated as once, few or many, or as a class when expanded; others skip it.

j_call: TRBJ1-1; clone_size: -; v_call: TRBV7-9; cdr3_aa: CASTAKSLNTEAFF
j_call: TRBJ2-1; clone_size: -; v_call: TRBV2; cdr3_aa: CASSEASGGPYEQFF
j_call: TRBJ2-7; clone_size: -; v_call: TRBV10-3; cdr3_aa: CAINGGGSEYEQYF
j_call: TRBJ2-2; clone_size: -; v_call: TRBV5-1; cdr3_aa: CASSAGGLNTGELFF
j_call: TRBJ2-2; clone_size: -; v_call: TRBV5-4; cdr3_aa: CASSLLGTGLAGVELFF
j_call: TRBJ2-3; clone_size: once; v_call: TRBV5-1; cdr3_aa: CASSSAVLAATDTQYF
j_call: TRBJ1-2; clone_size: medium-sized; v_call: TRBV6-6; cdr3_aa: CASSYGQTAYGYTF
j_call: TRBJ2-3; clone_size: -; v_call: TRBV2; cdr3_aa: CASSEARRGIDTQYF
j_call: TRBJ1-2; clone_size: -; v_call: TRBV19; cdr3_aa: CASSMRTGDFYGYTF
j_call: TRBJ2-6; clone_size: -; v_call: TRBV24-1; cdr3_aa: CATSDRTGTGGSGANVLTF
j_call: TRBJ2-7; clone_size: few; v_call: TRBV10-3; cdr3_aa: CAISGGTSGVPAEQYF
j_call: TRBJ1-5; clone_size: -; v_call: TRBV30; cdr3_aa: CAWSYGGQQPQHF
j_call: TRBJ1-1; clone_size: -; v_call: TRBV28; cdr3_aa: CASSLQGNRMNTEAFF
j_call: TRBJ2-7; clone_size: -; v_call: TRBV27; cdr3_aa: CASSFAPPRRSVRGPYEQYF
j_call: TRBJ2-2; clone_size: -; v_call: TRBV19; cdr3_aa: CASNIQGIPGELFF